The 18 T cell receptor beta chains presented below share a single source sample, sequenced in a study of cytomegalovirus exposure and HLA in healthy donors. Researchers ran the PCR with 60 Vbeta and 13 Jbeta primers. TCRdb keeps only in-frame clones here, not all; method: immunoSEQ multiplex PCR. The sample lists about 170,000 clones, about 75% occurring once. Sequencing was carried out using PBMCs. These receptor sequences come from a woman aged 50 to 65 in good health and CMV-seropositive.

The chain combines TRBV9 with TRBJ2-7; D is undetermined. In germline, CDR1 is SGDLS, CDR2 YYNGEE. V was trimmed by 0 bases and J by 2 bases, leaving 9 bases between them. This CDR3 has 14 residues. The CDR3 is CASSVGPDTYEQYF. The CDR3 DNA reads as TGTGCCAGCAGCGTAGGGCCAGATACCTACGAGCAGTACTTC.

The chain employs TRBV2 and TRBJ2-6, with a weak D call TRBD1 (5 bases). The CDR3 loop spans 14 amino acids. Germline CDR1 is SNHLY and CDR2 is FYNNEI. Trimming left V 6 bases short and J 1 base short, with 7 bases between. CDR3 protein: CASRKGSGANVLTF. CDR3 in DNA: TGTGCCAGCAGGAAGGGGTCTGGGGCCAACGTCCTGACTTTC.

The genes are TRBV19 and TRBJ2-3; D not resolved. V was trimmed by 5 bases and J by 1 base, leaving 7 bases between them. The CDR3 runs 13 residues. Germline CDR1 LNHDA, CDR2 SQIVND (reference sequence). The CDR3: CASSPRGTDTQYF. The CDR3, as DNA: TGTGCCAGTAGTCCTCGGGGCACAGATACGCAGTATTTT.

V is TRBV4-1 and J is TRBJ1-4; D perhaps matches TRBD1 (6 bases). V gave up 1 base and J gave up 4 bases, with 10 bases separating them. The CDR3 extends over 15 amino acids. Per germline, CDR1 MGHRA and CDR2 YSYEKL. The CDR3 spells CASSQAPDSNEKLFF. The CDR3 nucleotides are TGCGCCAGCAGCCAAGCCCCGGACAGTAATGAAAAACTGTTTTTT.

The table lists this clone with a few counts. V usage is TRBV7-2 and J usage is TRBJ1-2, with 7 bases aligning to TRBD1. The CDR3 runs to 14 residues. The germline V gene has CDR1 SGHTA and CDR2 FQGNSA. J lost 7 bases, V lost 5 bases, and 10 bases had no gene match. CDR3 loop: CASSPSTGFGGYTF. The CDR3 DNA reads TGTGCCAGCAGCCCCTCGACAGGGTTCGGTGGCTACACCTTC.

The V and J genes are TRBV19 and TRBJ2-2; 8 bases line up with TRBD1. Unmatched junction bases numbered 5, after V lost 3 bases and J lost 5 bases. Germline CDR1 LNHDA, CDR2 SQIVND (reference sequence). The length of the CDR3 is 15 residues. The CDR3 nucleotides are TGTGCCAGTAGTATCCGCAGGGGGCTTACCGGGGAGCTGTTTTTT. This codes for CASSIRRGLTGELFF.

The chain has TRBV28 and TRBJ2-3; TRBD1 agrees at 9 bases. The CDR3 is 13 amino acids. The germline CDR1 and CDR2 sequences are MDHEN and SYDVKM. The ends lost 8 bases at V and 4 bases at J; junction bases unmatched: 4. CDR3 amino acids: CASETGGADTQYF. In DNA form, the CDR3 reads TGTGCCAGCGAGACAGGGGGAGCAGATACGCAGTATTTT.

CDR3 in DNA: TGTGCCAGCAGTGAGTCCGCGACAGGGGAAGGCTACACCTTC. Translating gives CASSESATGEGYTF. The chain links TRBV27 to TRBJ1-2, with 8 bases aligning to TRBD1. The junction had 10 bases not matched to a gene; V was cut back by 5 bases and J by 8 bases. Germline V lookup: CDR1 MNHEY, CDR2 SMNVEV (reference sequence). CDR3 size: 14 residues.

The chain carries TRBV27 and TRBJ1-1; no clear D. V shed 3 bases and J shed 1 base, with 6 bases lying between them. Germline V CDR1 and CDR2: MNHEY, SMNVEV (reference sequence). This CDR3 contains 13 residues. In nucleotides, the CDR3 is TGTGCCAGCAGTTTCGCGGCGAACACTGAAGCTTTCTTT. Amino acid sequence: CASSFAANTEAFF.

The chain couples TRBV7-2 to TRBJ1-2; 8 bases are shared with TRBD1. Trimming at V came to 2 bases and at J to 8 bases, leaving 13 bases not matched to a gene. The CDR3 contains 16 residues. Germline CDR1 reads SGHTA; CDR2 reads FQGNSA. The CDR3 reads CASSLLPDRAIVGYTF. The CDR3 DNA reads TGTGCCAGCAGCTTACTTCCGGACAGGGCCATAGTCGGCTACACCTTC.

This rearrangement joins TRBV7-6 to TRBJ1-3; D is unclear. V was pared by 1 base and J by 4 bases, with 17 bases between. Germline loops: CDR1 SGHVS, CDR2 FNYEAQ. CDR3 length: 17 amino acids. Here the CDR3 reads CASSLEAGGLAGNTIYF. DNA for the CDR3: TGTGCCAGCAGCTTAGAGGCGGGAGGCCTTGCAGGAAACACCATATATTTT.

V usage is TRBV29-1 and J usage is TRBJ2-2; TRBD1 aligns across 8 bases. Trimming at V came to 5 bases and at J to 1 base, leaving 6 bases not matched to a gene. This CDR3 is built from 15 residues. Germline CDR1 and CDR2: SQVTM and ANQGSEA. CDR3 coding DNA: TGCAGCGTTCAGGACGGGACAGGGAACACCGGGGAGCTGTTTTTT. It yields the protein CSVQDGTGNTGELFF.

The chain recombines TRBV7-2 with TRBJ2-5; D unclear. CDR3 size: 13 residues. The V gene's germline CDR1 is SGHTA and CDR2 FQGNSA. V was pared by 5 bases and J by 3 bases, with 10 bases between. The CDR3 nucleotides read TGTGCCAGCAGCCCTACCAGGAAAGAGACCCAGTACTTC. Its protein product is CASSPTRKETQYF.

The sample holds one count of this clone. This chain connects TRBV6-1 to TRBJ1-1; 8 bases match TRBD1. The CDR3 extends over 14 amino acids. The V gene's germline CDR1 is MNHNS and CDR2 SASEGT. The trim removed 4 bases at V and 4 bases at J, leaving 5 bases unmatched. The CDR3, as DNA: TGTGCCAGCAGTGTGACAGGGGCGGGCACTGAAGCTTTCTTT. It translates to CASSVTGAGTEAFF.

The chain recombines TRBV19 with TRBJ1-5, with TRBD1 matching 8 bases. The junction had 7 bases not matched to a gene; V was cut back by 5 bases and J by 7 bases. The length of the CDR3 is 14 residues. Per the germline V gene, CDR1 is LNHDA and CDR2 is SQIVND (reference sequence). The CDR3 DNA reads as TGTGCCAGTAGTCACAGGGGGTTTAGGCAGCCCCAGCATTTT. It yields the protein CASSHRGFRQPQHF.

The V call is TRBV5-8, the J call TRBJ1-1; D is unresolved. Germline CDR1 and CDR2: SGHTS and YDEGEE. Trimming cost V 1 base and J 1 base, with 8 bases left between them. The CDR3 runs to 14 residues. Here the CDR3 DNA reads TGTGCCAGCAGCTTGCGACTTAAGAACACTGAAGCTTTCTTT. It codes for CASSLRLKNTEAFF.

This clone came up a few times. In DNA, the CDR3 is TGTGCCAGCAGCTTAGGGTCCGAGAGGGAGCAGTTCTTC. Translating gives CASSLGSEREQFF. The chain combines TRBV7-8 with TRBJ2-1, with D unclear. The CDR3 totals 13 residues. CDR1 and CDR2 from the germline V gene are SGHVS and FQNEAQ. Trimming cost V 1 base and J 10 bases, with 11 bases left between them.

The chain joins TRBV19 to TRBJ2-3; 8 bases agree with TRBD1. The germline gives CDR1 LNHDA, CDR2 SQIVND (reference sequence). The CDR3 is made up of 14 amino acids. The trim removed 6 bases at V and 0 bases at J, leaving 2 bases unmatched. The CDR3 protein is CASRDRASTDTQYF. CDR3 DNA: TGTGCCAGTAGGGACAGGGCAAGCACAGATACGCAGTATTTT.